A single sample gave rise to the 29 T cell receptor beta chains below, sequenced in a study of T cell changes during pregnancy in multiple sclerosis. Assay used: immunoSEQ multiplex PCR; TCRdb lists only in-frame clones, some missing. The sample includes tens of thousands of clones, about 92% of them seen just once. Sequences were derived from peripheral blood, sampled after pregnancy. The receptors shown here come from a female donor with multiple sclerosis, enrolled in a pregnancy study.

The chain couples TRBV4-3 to TRBJ2-3; TRBD2 is a possible D gene (5 bases). Per the germline V gene, CDR1 is LGHNA and CDR2 is YSLEER. The CDR3 has 14 residues. Trimming left V 0 bases short and J 9 bases short, with 13 bases between. CDR3 DNA sequence: TGCGCCAGCAGCCAAGATTTGGGTGAGGGCACGCAGTATTTT. Translated, it gives CASSQDLGEGTQYF.

The chain joins TRBV2 to TRBJ1-1, with 8 bases identical to TRBD1. CDR1 is SNHLY, CDR2 FYNNEI, per germline. J lost 5 bases, V lost 3 bases, and 5 bases had no gene match. There are 14 residues in the CDR3. The CDR3 loop is CASSDRGQRTEAFF. DNA for the CDR3: TGTGCCAGCAGTGACAGGGGGCAGAGGACTGAAGCTTTCTTT. The complete variable domain, with remaining parts taken from reference TRBV2 and TRBJ1-1, reads EPEVTQTPSHQVTQMGQEVILRCVPISNHLYFYWYRQILGQKVEFLVSFYNNEISEKSEIFDDQFSVERPDGSNFTLKIRSTKLEDSAMYFCASSDRGQRTEAFFGQGTRLTVV.

The CDR3 coding sequence is TGCGCCAGCAGCTTGGTAGGAGGACAGAGCACTGGAAACACCATATATTTT. Translating gives CASSLVGGQSTGNTIYF. The V call is TRBV5-1, the J call TRBJ1-3, with D possibly matching TRBD1 (6 bases). CDR1 is SGHRS, CDR2 YFSETQ, per germline. The CDR3 loop spans 17 amino acids. Trimming cost V 0 bases and J 2 bases, with 15 bases left between them.

The chain carries TRBV6-5 and TRBJ1-2, with D unclear. This CDR3 spans 15 amino acids. Germline CDR1 and CDR2: MNHEY and SVGAGI. The germline V and J ends were trimmed by 3 bases and 1 base, with 12 bases remaining between them. CDR3 DNA: TGTGCCAGCAGTTATGACCTTAGCGGTAACTATGGCTACACCTTC. This encodes CASSYDLSGNYGYTF.

The chain links TRBV1 to TRBJ2-6; the table assigns TRBD1, which was not confirmed against the DNA. TRBV1 is assigned pseudogene status. The CDR3 runs to 19 residues. CDR3 in DNA: TGCACCAGCAGCCAAGATCGAGACAGGGTAGTCTGTGGGGCCAACGTCCTGACTTTC. Protein: CTSSQDRDRVVCGANVLTF.

The chain recombines TRBV27 with TRBJ2-7; the D is unclear. The CDR3 runs to 13 residues. In germline, CDR1 is MNHEY, CDR2 SMNVEV (reference sequence). Trimming cost V 4 bases and J 3 bases, with 10 bases left between them. As DNA, the CDR3 is TGTGCCAGCAGTTCACTACCGGTCTACGAGCAGTACTTC. Translation: CASSSLPVYEQYF.

The rearrangement links TRBV11-2 to TRBJ2-7, with 12 bases fitting TRBD2. This CDR3 comprises 15 residues. Germline-derived CDR1 and CDR2 are SGHAT and FQNNGV. V was pared by 4 bases and J by 6 bases, with 7 bases of the junction left unmatched. The CDR3 protein is CASSWTSGAPAEQYF. CDR3 in DNA: TGTGCCAGCAGCTGGACTAGCGGGGCACCTGCCGAGCAGTACTTC.

This clone was seen a handful of times. The rearrangement joins TRBV7-6 to TRBJ1-1; D unresolved. V was trimmed by 2 bases and J by 5 bases, leaving 9 bases between them. The germline V gene encodes CDR1 SGHVS and CDR2 FNYEAQ. The length of the CDR3 is 13 residues. The CDR3 is CASSLSEKTEAFF. CDR3 sequence (DNA): TGTGCCAGCAGCTTATCTGAGAAGACTGAAGCTTTCTTT.

Turning to this clone: This sample includes further DNA sequences coding for the same CDR3. This chain connects TRBV9 to TRBJ2-5; 12 positions match TRBD2. Trimming removed 0 bases from V and 3 bases from J; junction bases left unmatched: 3. The CDR3 covers 16 residues. Germline values: CDR1 SGDLS, CDR2 YYNGEE. The CDR3 protein is CASSVGLAGVEETQYF. CDR3 coding DNA: TGTGCCAGCAGCGTAGGACTAGCGGGAGTGGAAGAGACCCAGTACTTC. The full variable domain, with the rest looked up from reference TRBV9 and TRBJ2-5, is DSGVTQTPKHLITATGQRVTLRCSPRSGDLSVYWYQQSLDQGLQFLIQYYNGEERAKGNILERFSAQQFPDLHSELNLSSLELGDSALYFCASSVGLAGVEETQYFGPGTRLLVL.

V is TRBV18 and J is TRBJ1-3; possibly TRBD1 for D (5 bases). Trimming took 3 bases from V and 0 from J, leaving 12 bases between them. Germline loops: CDR1 KGHSH, CDR2 LQKENI. CDR3 length: 16 residues. CDR3 sequence reads: CASSPGPTASGNTIYF. CDR3 sequence (DNA): TGTGCCAGCTCACCTGGACCGACAGCCTCTGGAAACACCATATATTTT.

The V and J genes are TRBV18 and TRBJ1-4, with D hard to call. The germline V gene encodes CDR1 KGHSH and CDR2 LQKENI. Trimming cost V 1 base and J 8 bases, with 8 bases left between them. The CDR3 runs 13 residues. The CDR3 bases are TGTGCCAGCTCACCACTAGTAAACGAAAAACTGTTTTTT. This gives the protein CASSPLVNEKLFF.

The V gene is TRBV18, the J gene TRBJ1-4; 9 bases line up with TRBD1. The ends lost 6 bases at V and 1 base at J; junction bases unmatched: 9. The CDR3 extends over 17 amino acids. The V gene's germline CDR1 is KGHSH and CDR2 LQKENI. The CDR3 here is CASSPQQGAGTNEKLFF. The CDR3, as DNA: TGTGCCAGCTCTCCCCAACAGGGGGCTGGAACTAATGAAAAACTGTTTTTT.

The CDR3 DNA is TGTGCCAGCTCCGCAGGGGGAACCAAAAACATTCAGTACTTC. It specifies CASSAGGTKNIQYF. This chain joins TRBV5-6 and TRBJ2-4; 7 nucleotides match TRBD1. The CDR3 runs to 14 residues. Germline assignment: CDR1 SGHDT and CDR2 YYEEEE. The J segment lost 2 bases and the V segment lost 7 bases, leaving 6 bases of the junction unmatched.

This chain connects TRBV13 to TRBJ2-1; 7 nucleotides align to TRBD2. Germline V gene sequence: CDR1 PRHDT, CDR2 FYEKMQ (reference sequence). CDR3 length: 17 amino acids. V was clipped by 8 bases and J by 4 bases; unmatched bases: 17. CDR3 sequence: CASGTDMGLAEYNEQFF. DNA of the CDR3: TGTGCCAGCGGCACCGATATGGGGCTAGCGGAATACAATGAGCAGTTCTTC.

The chain links TRBV2 to TRBJ2-7, with D possibly TRBD1 on 6 matching bases. Between the trimmed V and J ends, which lost 2 bases and 3 bases, there was a span of 14 bases. Germline-derived CDR1 and CDR2 are SNHLY and FYNNEI. This CDR3 spans 15 amino acids. The CDR3 sequence is CASSETQTGHYEQYF. The CDR3 DNA follows: TGTGCCAGCAGTGAAACCCAAACAGGGCACTACGAGCAGTACTTC.

This clone was seen only a few times. The chain couples TRBV7-9 to TRBJ1-2, with TRBD1 matching over 8 bases. Germline trimming cut 1 base from V and 7 bases from J; bases unmatched to any gene: 8. This CDR3 is 15 amino acids long. Germline values: CDR1 SEHNR, CDR2 FQNEAQ (reference sequence). The CDR3 loop is CASSLEGAGGGGYTF. CDR3 coding DNA: TGTGCCAGCAGCTTAGAGGGCGCAGGGGGCGGTGGCTACACCTTC.

V usage is TRBV12-2 and J usage is TRBJ1-4; TRBD1 is the table's D call and was not checked against the DNA. TRBV12-2 is a recognized pseudogene. The CDR3 has 14 amino acids. CDR3 sequence reads: CASRFNPRDEKLFF. The CDR3, as DNA: TGTGCAAGTCGCTTCAACCCCAGGGATGAAAAACTGTTTTTT.

This rearrangement joins TRBV4-3 to TRBJ1-2; no firm D call. Germline lookup yields CDR1 LGHNA and CDR2 YSLEER. This CDR3 is built from 14 residues. The V and J ends lost 4 bases and 7 bases respectively, with 16 bases between them. The CDR3 region is CASSRDHDLSGYTF. The CDR3 nucleotides are TGCGCCAGCAGCCGAGACCACGATTTGAGTGGCTACACCTTC.

The V call is TRBV4-1, the J call TRBJ2-7, with TRBD1 identical over 7 bases. The CDR3 covers 15 residues. Germline V gene sequence: CDR1 MGHRA, CDR2 YSYEKL. Trimming took 3 bases from V and 2 from J; bases not matched to a gene: 7. In DNA, the CDR3 is TGCGCCAGCAGCCAGACAGGGAGCCCCACCTACGAGCAGTACTTC. This gives the protein CASSQTGSPTYEQYF.

This clone appeared once. Germline is not matched at one junction end, which may reflect a read error. The chain uses TRBV19 and TRBJ2-7, with 7 bases lining up with TRBD1. This CDR3 is 16 amino acids long. In germline, CDR1 is LNHDA, CDR2 SQIVND (reference sequence). DNA for the CDR3: TGTGCCAGTAGGAGGGGGACAGAGGATTCATCCTCCGAGCAGTACTTC. Its translation is CASRRGTEDSSSEQYF.

The chain recombines TRBV7-2 with TRBJ2-5; 7 positions agree with TRBD2. The ends lost 5 bases at V and 5 bases at J; junction bases unmatched: 11. The CDR3 loop spans 15 amino acids. CDR1 and CDR2 (germline): SGHTA, FQGNSA. This CDR3 is CASSRGLREGETQYF. The CDR3 DNA sequence: TGTGCCAGCAGCAGGGGACTCAGGGAGGGGGAGACCCAGTACTTC. The full variable domain, in which reference TRBV7-2 and TRBJ2-5 provide the parts outside the CDR3, is GAGVSQSPSNKVTEKGKDVELRCDPISGHTALYWYRQSLGQGLEFLIYFQGNSAPDKSGLPSDRFSAERTGGSVSTLTIQRTQQEDSAVYLCASSRGLREGETQYFGPGTRLLVL.

The chain links TRBV14 to TRBJ2-1; D is unclear. The CDR3 extends over 13 amino acids. Germline values: CDR1 SGHDN, CDR2 FVKESK. V was cut by 2 bases and J by 9 bases, with 11 bases left in between. CDR3 DNA sequence: TGTGCCAGCAGCCAACCCGGTTTCGGTGAGCAGTTCTTC. Translating gives CASSQPGFGEQFF.

The chain employs TRBV12-5 and TRBJ2-7; 9 bases match TRBD2. The CDR3 has 16 residues. The V segment lost 0 bases and the J segment 6 bases; nucleotides outside the gene matches: 9. Germline CDR1 and CDR2: LGHNT and FRNRAP. The CDR3 nucleotides are TGTGCTAGTGGTTTGGTACTCGGCGGGAGGGCTTCCGAGCAGTACTTC. Amino acid sequence: CASGLVLGGRASEQYF.

This clone turned up a few times. The J gene is TRBJ1-5, the V gene TRBV19; 8 bases match TRBD1. Losses at the gene ends were 3 bases for V and 2 bases for J; bases not matched to a gene: 3. The CDR3 is 15 amino acids. Germline V gene lookup returns CDR1 LNHDA and CDR2 SQIVND (reference sequence). CDR3 protein: CASSIQGAGNQPQHF. CDR3 in DNA: TGTGCCAGTAGTATCCAGGGGGCTGGCAATCAGCCCCAGCATTTT.

V usage is TRBV7-8 and J usage is TRBJ2-1; 8 bases agree with TRBD2. Per germline, CDR1 SGHVS and CDR2 FQNEAQ. This CDR3 has 17 residues. Trimming cost V 2 bases and J 2 bases; bases outside gene matches: 8. In nucleotides, the CDR3 is TGTGCCAGCAGCTTAAATAAACCGGGGGGGACCTACAATGAGCAGTTCTTC. This gives the protein CASSLNKPGGTYNEQFF.

This clone was picked up one time. CDR3 DNA sequence: TGCGCCAGCAGCCATGAGAGAGACTCCTACAATGAGCAGTTCTTC. Translating it yields CASSHERDSYNEQFF. The rearrangement joins TRBV4-3 to TRBJ2-1; D not certain. Germline CDR1 LGHNA, CDR2 YSLEER. This CDR3 is 15 amino acids long. Trimming removed 3 bases from V and 0 bases from J, with 9 bases in between.

This clone was seen just once. The chain uses TRBV28 and TRBJ2-5, with TRBD1 identical over 7 bases. The V segment lost 7 bases and the J segment 2 bases; nucleotides outside the gene matches: 10. Germline-derived CDR1 and CDR2 are MDHEN and SYDVKM. The CDR3 has 15 residues. The CDR3 coding sequence is TGTGCCAGCATCCCTCGACAGGGATTACAAGAGACCCAGTACTTC. Translating it yields CASIPRQGLQETQYF.

The V call is TRBV19, the J call TRBJ2-7; 9 bases agree with TRBD2. The CDR3 totals 13 residues. Germline loops: CDR1 LNHDA, CDR2 SQIVND (reference sequence). V gave up 5 bases and J gave up 5 bases; unmatched junction bases: 4. This CDR3 is CASSLAGYDEQYF. The CDR3 coding sequence is TGTGCCAGTAGTCTAGCGGGATACGACGAGCAGTACTTC.

This chain joins TRBV5-5 and TRBJ2-6; D gene uncertain. The V gene's germline CDR1 is SGHKS and CDR2 YYEKEE (reference sequence). The CDR3 is 14 residues long. Trimming cost V 1 base and J 2 bases, with 4 bases left between them. The CDR3 bases are TGTGCCAGCAGCTTGTCTGCTGGGGCCAACGTCCTGACTTTC. It encodes CASSLSAGANVLTF.